This TCR beta chain was captured by sequencing in a study of CD8+CD57+ T cells in acquired aplastic anemia. As for the study in general: Sorted CD4+ and CD8+ cells gave an average of roughly 3.2 ug of DNA. There were about 11 million reads, on average, for CD4+ cells from healthy donors.

Study results and caveats: Patients and controls shared twenty-nine CD8+ CDR3 sequences.

For this clonotype: The antigen is unknown.

Trimming cost V 3 bases and J 0 bases, with 20 bases left between them. The CDR3 length is 18 residues. In germline, CDR1 is LNHDA, CDR2 SQIVND (reference sequence). Genomic DNA templated the TCR beta VDJ and CDR3 profiling. TCRdb processed the reads anew with MiXCR; each CDR3 protein has one entry. The data show about 180,000 distinct CDR3 sequences, approximately 45% seen once. Sequenced sample: sorted CD4+, CD8+, or CD8+CD57+ T cells (not recorded which) from PBMCs. The TCR originated in a human donor in good health. The rearrangement uses TRBV19 and TRBJ1-1; D possibly corresponds to TRBD1 (6 bases). The CDR3 nucleotides are TGTGCCAGTAGTATTATGGGCACAGGGCACTTGGTGAACACTGAAGCTTTCTTT. It translates to CASSIMGTGHLVNTEAFF.